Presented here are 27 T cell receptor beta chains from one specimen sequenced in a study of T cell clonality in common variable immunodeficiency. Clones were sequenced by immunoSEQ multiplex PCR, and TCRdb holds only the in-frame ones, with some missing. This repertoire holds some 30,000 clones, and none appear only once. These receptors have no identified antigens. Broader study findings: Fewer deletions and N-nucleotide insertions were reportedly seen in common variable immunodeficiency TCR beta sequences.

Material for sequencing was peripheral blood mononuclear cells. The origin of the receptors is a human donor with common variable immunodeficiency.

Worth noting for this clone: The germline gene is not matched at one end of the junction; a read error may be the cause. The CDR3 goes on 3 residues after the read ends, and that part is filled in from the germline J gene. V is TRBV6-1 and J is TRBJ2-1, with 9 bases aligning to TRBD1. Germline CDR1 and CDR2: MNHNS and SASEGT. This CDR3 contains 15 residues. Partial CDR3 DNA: TGTGCCAGCAGGGAAGGACAGGGGCTGGGAAATGAG. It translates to CASREGQGLGNE. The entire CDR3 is CASREGQGLGNEQFF.

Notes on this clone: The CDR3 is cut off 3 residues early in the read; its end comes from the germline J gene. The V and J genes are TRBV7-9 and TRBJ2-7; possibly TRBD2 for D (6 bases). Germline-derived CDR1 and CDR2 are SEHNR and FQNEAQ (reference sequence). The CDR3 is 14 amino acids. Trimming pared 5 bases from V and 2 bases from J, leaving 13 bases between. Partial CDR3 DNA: TGTGCCAGCAGCCCCCCGACTAGACCCTACGAG. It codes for CASSPPTRPYE. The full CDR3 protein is CASSPPTRPYEQYF.

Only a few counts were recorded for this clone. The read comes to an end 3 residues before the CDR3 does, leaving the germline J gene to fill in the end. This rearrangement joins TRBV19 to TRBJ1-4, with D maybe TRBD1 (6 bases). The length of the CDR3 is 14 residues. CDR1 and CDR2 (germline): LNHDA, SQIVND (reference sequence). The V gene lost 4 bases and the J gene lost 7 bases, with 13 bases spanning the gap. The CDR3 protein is CASSRGQGGEKLFF. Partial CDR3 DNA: TGTGCCAGTAGTAGGGGACAAGGTGGTGAAAAA.

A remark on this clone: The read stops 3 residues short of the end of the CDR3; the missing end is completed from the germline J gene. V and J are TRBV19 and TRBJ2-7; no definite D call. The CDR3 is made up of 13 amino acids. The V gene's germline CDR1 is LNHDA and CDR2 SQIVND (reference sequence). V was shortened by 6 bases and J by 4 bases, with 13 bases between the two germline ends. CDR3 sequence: CASSTAGSYEQYF. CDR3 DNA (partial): TGTGCCAGTAGCACAGCCGGAAGTTACGAG.

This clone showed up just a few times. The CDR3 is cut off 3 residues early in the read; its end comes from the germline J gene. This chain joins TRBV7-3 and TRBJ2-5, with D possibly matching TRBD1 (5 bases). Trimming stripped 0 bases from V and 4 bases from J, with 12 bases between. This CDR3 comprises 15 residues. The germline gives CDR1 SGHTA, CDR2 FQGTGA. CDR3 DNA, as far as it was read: TGTGCCAGCAGCTTAACGTTCGGTAGGGGAGAGACC. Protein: CASSLTFGRGET. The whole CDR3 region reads CASSLTFGRGETQYF.

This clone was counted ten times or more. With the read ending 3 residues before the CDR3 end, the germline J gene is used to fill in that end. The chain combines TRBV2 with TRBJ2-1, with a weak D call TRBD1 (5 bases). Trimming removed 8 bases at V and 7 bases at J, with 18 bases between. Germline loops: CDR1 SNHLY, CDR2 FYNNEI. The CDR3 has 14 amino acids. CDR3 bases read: TGTGCCAGCCGGGCTAATTCACAGGCTAATGAG. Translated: CASRANSQANE. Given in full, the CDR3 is CASRANSQANEQFF. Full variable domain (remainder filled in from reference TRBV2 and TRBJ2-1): EPEVTQTPSHQVTQMGQEVILRCVPISNHLYFYWYRQILGQKVEFLVSFYNNEISEKSEIFDDQFSVERPDGSNFTLKIRSTKLEDSAMYFCASRANSQANEQFFGPGTRLTVL.

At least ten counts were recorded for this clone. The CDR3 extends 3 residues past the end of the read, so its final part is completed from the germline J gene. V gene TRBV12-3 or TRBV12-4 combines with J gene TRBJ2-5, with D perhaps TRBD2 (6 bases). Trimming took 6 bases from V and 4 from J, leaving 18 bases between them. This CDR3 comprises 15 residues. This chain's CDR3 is CASRTGTPAGETQYF. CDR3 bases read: TGTGCCAGCAGGACCGGGACCCCAGCGGGAGAGACC.

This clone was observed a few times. The sequenced CDR3 bases are TGTGCCAGCAGCTTGAACCGGTACGAGACC. It specifies CASSLNRYET. The whole CDR3 protein is CASSLNRYETQYF. The chain joins TRBV5-6 to TRBJ2-5; D remains unclear. The read ends 3 residues early relative to the CDR3; the germline J gene fills the gap. The V end lost 1 base, the J end lost 5 bases, and 9 bases lay between the germline ends. The V gene's germline CDR1 is SGHDT and CDR2 YYEEEE. The CDR3 sequence is 13 residues long.

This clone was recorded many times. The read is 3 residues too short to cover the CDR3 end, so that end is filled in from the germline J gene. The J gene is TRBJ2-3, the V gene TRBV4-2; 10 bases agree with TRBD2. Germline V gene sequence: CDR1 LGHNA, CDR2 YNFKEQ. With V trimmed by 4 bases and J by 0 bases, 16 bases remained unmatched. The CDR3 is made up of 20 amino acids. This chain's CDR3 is CASSPSPLAGARISTDTQYF. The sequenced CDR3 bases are TGTGCCAGCAGCCCCTCCCCTCTAGCGGGGGCCCGTATTAGCACAGATACG.

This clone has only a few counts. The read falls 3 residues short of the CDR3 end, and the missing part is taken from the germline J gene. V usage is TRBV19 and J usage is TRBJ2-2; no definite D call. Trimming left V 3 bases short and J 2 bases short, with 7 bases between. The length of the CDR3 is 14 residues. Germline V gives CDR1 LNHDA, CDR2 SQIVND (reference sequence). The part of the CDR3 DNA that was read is TGTGCCAGTAGTATCCAGACTAACACCGGGGAG. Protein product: CASSIQTNTGE. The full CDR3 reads CASSIQTNTGELFF.

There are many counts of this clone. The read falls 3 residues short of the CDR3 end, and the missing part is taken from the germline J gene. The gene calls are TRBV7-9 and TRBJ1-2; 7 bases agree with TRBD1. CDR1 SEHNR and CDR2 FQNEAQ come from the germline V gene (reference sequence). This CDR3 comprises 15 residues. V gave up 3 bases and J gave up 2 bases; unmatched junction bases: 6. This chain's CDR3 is CASSFDTGQNYGYTF. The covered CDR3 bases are TGTGCCAGCAGCTTTGATACGGGACAGAACTATGGC.

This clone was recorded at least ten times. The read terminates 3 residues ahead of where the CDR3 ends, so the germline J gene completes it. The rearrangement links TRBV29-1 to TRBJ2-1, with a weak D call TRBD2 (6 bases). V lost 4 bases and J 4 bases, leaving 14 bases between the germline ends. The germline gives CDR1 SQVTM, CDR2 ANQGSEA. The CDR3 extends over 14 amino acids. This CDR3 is CSVGIRGTYNEQFF. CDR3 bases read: TGCAGCGTTGGGATCCGGGGGACGTACAATGAG.

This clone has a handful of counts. The CDR3 sequence: CASRLTGRSGNTIYF. CDR3 DNA (partial): TGTGCCAGTAGATTGACAGGTCGCTCTGGAAACACC. The chain uses TRBV19 and TRBJ1-3; tentative D call: TRBD1 (6 bases). The sequenced fragment ends 3 residues before the CDR3 boundary, so the rest is inferred from the germline J gene. V shed 6 bases and J shed 0 bases, with 12 bases lying between them. The germline gives CDR1 LNHDA, CDR2 SQIVND (reference sequence). The CDR3 has 15 amino acids.

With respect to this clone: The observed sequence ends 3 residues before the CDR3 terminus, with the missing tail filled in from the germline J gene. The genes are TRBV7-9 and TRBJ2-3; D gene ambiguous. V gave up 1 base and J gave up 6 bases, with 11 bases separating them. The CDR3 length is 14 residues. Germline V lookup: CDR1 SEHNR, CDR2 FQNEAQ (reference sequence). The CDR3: CASSLGHLKDTQYF. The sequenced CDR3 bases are TGTGCCAGCAGCTTAGGGCACCTTAAGGATACG.

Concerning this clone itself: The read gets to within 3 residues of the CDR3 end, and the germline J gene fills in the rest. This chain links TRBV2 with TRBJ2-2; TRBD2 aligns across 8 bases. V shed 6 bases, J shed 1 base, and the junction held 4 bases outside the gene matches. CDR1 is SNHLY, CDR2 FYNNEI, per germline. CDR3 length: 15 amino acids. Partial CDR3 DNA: TGTGCCAGCAGAGCGGGGGCGCTGAACACCGGGGAG. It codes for CASRAGALNTGE. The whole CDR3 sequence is CASRAGALNTGELFF.

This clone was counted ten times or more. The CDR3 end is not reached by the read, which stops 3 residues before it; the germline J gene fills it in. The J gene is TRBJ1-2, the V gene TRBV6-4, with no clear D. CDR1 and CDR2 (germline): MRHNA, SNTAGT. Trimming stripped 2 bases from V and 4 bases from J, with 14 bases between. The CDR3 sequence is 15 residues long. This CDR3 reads CASSDGPGPFYGYTF. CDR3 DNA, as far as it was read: TGTGCCAGCAGTGACGGGCCTGGCCCCTTCTATGGC.

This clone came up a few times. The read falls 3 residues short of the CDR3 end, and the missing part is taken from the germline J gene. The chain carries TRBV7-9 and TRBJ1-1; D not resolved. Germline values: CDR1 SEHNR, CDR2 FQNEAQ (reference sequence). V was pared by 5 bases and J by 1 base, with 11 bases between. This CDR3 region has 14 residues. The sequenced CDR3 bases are TGTGCCAGCAGCCTAATGCAACGGAACACTGAA. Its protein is CASSLMQRNTE. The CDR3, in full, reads CASSLMQRNTEAFF.

CDR3 protein: CASSIQRGNQPQHF. CDR3 DNA, as far as it was read: TGTGCCAGTAGTATTCAGAGGGGCAATCAGCCC. V is TRBV19 and J is TRBJ1-5; D unresolved. From the germline J gene comes the end of the CDR3, since the read stops 3 residues before it. This CDR3 spans 14 amino acids. Per germline, CDR1 LNHDA and CDR2 SQIVND (reference sequence). The germline V and J ends were trimmed by 3 bases and 2 bases, with 8 bases remaining between them.

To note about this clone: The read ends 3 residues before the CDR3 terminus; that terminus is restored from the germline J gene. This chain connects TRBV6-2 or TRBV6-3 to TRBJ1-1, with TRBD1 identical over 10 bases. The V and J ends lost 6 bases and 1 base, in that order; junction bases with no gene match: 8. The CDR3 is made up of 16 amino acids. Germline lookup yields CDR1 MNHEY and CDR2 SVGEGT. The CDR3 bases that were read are TGTGCCAGCAGGAGAGGGGACAGGGGCGAGAACACTGAA. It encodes CASRRGDRGENTE. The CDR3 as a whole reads CASRRGDRGENTEAFF.

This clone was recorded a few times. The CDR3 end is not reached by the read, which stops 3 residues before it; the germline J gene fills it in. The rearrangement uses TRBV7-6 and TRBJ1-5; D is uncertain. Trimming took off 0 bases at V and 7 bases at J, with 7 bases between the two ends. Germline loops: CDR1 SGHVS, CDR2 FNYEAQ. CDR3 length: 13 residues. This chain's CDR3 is CASSLASGQPQHF. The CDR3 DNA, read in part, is TGTGCCAGCAGCTTAGCGAGCGGACAGCCC.

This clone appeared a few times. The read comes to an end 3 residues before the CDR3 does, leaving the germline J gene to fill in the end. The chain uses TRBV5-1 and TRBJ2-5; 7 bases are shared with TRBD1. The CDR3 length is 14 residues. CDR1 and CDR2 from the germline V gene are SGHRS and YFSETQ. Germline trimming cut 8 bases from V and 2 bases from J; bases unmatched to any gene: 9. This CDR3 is CASSQPGQQETQYF. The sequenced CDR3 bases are TGCGCCAGTTCCCAACCGGGACAGCAAGAGACC.

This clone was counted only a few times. CDR3 DNA, as far as it was read: TGCAGTGCTTCTAGCGGGGGGGAATACAATGAG. This gives the protein CSASSGGEYNE. The whole CDR3 reads CSASSGGEYNEQFF. The chain uses TRBV20-1 and TRBJ2-1; 12 bases are a match to TRBD2. The read falls 3 residues short of the CDR3 end, and the missing part is taken from the germline J gene. This CDR3 region has 14 residues. In germline, CDR1 is DFQATT, CDR2 SNEGSKA (reference sequence). The trim removed 5 bases at V and 4 bases at J, leaving 3 bases unmatched.

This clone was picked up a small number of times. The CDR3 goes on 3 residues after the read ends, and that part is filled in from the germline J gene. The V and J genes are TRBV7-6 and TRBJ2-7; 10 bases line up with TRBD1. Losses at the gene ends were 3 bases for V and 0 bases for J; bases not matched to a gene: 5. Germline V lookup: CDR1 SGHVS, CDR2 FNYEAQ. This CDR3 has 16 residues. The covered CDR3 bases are TGTGCCAGCAGCTTGTCCCGGACAGGGGGCTCCTACGAG. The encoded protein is CASSLSRTGGSYE. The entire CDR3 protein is CASSLSRTGGSYEQYF.

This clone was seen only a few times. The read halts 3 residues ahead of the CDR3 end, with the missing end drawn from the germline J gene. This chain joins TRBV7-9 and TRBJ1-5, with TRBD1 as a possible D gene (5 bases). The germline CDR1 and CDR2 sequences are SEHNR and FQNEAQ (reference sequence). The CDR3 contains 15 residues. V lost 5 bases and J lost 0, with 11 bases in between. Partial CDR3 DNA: TGTGCCAGCAGCCCGACAGATTATAGCAATCAGCCC. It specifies CASSPTDYSNQP. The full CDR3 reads CASSPTDYSNQPQHF.

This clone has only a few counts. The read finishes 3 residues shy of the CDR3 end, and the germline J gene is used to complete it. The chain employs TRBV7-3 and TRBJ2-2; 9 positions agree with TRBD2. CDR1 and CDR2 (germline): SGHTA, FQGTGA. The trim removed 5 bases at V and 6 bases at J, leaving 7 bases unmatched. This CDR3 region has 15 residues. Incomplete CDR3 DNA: TGTGCCAGCAGCCCTAGGGCGGGGGGGCCCGGGGAG. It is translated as CASSPRAGGPGE. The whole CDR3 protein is CASSPRAGGPGELFF.

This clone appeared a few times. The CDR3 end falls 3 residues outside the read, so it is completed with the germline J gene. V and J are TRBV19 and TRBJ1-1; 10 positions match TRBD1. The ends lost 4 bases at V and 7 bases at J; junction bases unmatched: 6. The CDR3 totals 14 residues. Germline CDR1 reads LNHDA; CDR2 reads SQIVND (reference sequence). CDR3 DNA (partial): TGTGCCAGTAGTACACCCGGGACAGGGGATGAA. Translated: CASSTPGTGDE. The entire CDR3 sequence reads CASSTPGTGDEAFF.

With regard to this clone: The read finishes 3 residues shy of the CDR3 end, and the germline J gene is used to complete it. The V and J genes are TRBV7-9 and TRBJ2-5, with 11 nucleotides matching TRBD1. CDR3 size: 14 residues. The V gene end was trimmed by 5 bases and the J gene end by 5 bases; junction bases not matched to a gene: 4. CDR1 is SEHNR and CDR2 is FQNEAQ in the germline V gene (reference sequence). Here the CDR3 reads CASSRTGGEETQYF. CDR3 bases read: TGTGCCAGCAGCCGGACAGGGGGCGAGGAGACC.